These T cell receptor beta chains were read from a single sample in a study of shared clonotypes between healthy human individuals. Clones were read by immunoSEQ multiplex PCR, and TCRdb kept only the in-frame ones, dropping some. The repertoire includes under 2.5 million clones, 92% of them detected once, and 0.37% sits in the top ten. Material for sequencing was naive CD4+ T cells from PBMCs. The receptors stem from a man younger than 35 in good health. Some clones in this sample may be carry-over from other donors' samples. Both conserved end residues are part of each CDR3. The D gene is left open where the match is weak. Expanded clones are given a class, and other clones once, few, many or no size at all.

size	V	D	J	CDR3	DNA
.	TRBV6-1	.	TRBJ1-2	CASSGPGRMGYTF	TGTGCCAGCAGTGGACCAGGGCGTATGGGCTACACCTTC
.	TRBV25-1	.	TRBJ2-5	CASSPQGTETQYF	TGTGCCAGCAGCCCCCAGGGAACGGAGACCCAGTACTTC
.	TRBV29-1	TRBD2	TRBJ2-1	CSVGGLAGALGEQFF	TGCAGCGTTGGGGGACTAGCGGGGGCCCTGGGGGAGCAGTTCTTC
.	TRBV28	.	TRBJ2-6	CASRGAHSGANVLTF	TGTGCCAGCAGGGGAGCCCACTCTGGGGCCAACGTCCTGACTTTC
.	TRBV5-1	TRBD2	TRBJ2-2	CASSLALAGVTGELFF	TGCGCCAGCAGCTTGGCCCTAGCGGGAGTCACCGGGGAGCTGTTTTTT
.	TRBV5-1	TRBD2	TRBJ2-3	CASSSTSGDWDTQYF	TGCGCCAGCAGCTCGACTAGCGGGGACTGGGATACGCAGTATTTT
.	TRBV7-2	TRBD2	TRBJ2-5	CASSQVGTSGQETQYF	TGTGCCAGCAGCCAGGTTGGGACTAGCGGGCAAGAGACCCAGTACTTC
.	TRBV30	.	TRBJ1-6	CAWSVGSPLHF	TGTGCCTGGAGTGTAGGGTCACCCCTCCACTTT
.	TRBV6-1	.	TRBJ1-4	CASRTTGSGEKLFF	TGTGCCAGCAGGACCACAGGGTCCGGTGAAAAACTGTTTTTT
.	TRBV28	.	TRBJ1-2	CASSSPGGHGGYTF	TGTGCCAGCAGTTCCCCCGGCGGGCACGGCGGCTACACCTTC
.	TRBV11-2	.	TRBJ1-1	CASSPILGEFLMNTEAFF	TGTGCCAGCAGCCCCATCCTAGGCGAGTTTCTTATGAACACTGAAGCTTTCTTT
.	TRBV2	.	TRBJ1-1	CASSPVLGRVIEAFF	TGTGCCAGCAGTCCCGTTCTCGGCAGGGTTATAGAAGCTTTCTTT
.	TRBV28	TRBD2	TRBJ2-7	CASSFLAGTSSYEQYF	TGTGCCAGCAGTTTTCTAGCGGGGACCAGCTCCTACGAGCAGTACTTC
.	TRBV7-8	.	TRBJ2-7	CASSSRVMGGARSYEQYF	TGTGCCAGCAGCTCTCGGGTAATGGGCGGGGCCAGATCCTACGAGCAGTACTTC
.	TRBV10-2	TRBD1	TRBJ2-1	CASSVRDRVIDEQFF	TGCGCCAGCAGTGTTCGGGACAGGGTCATCGATGAGCAGTTCTTC
.	TRBV2	.	TRBJ2-7	CASRALVDEQYF	TGTGCCAGCAGGGCACTAGTGGACGAGCAGTACTTC
.	TRBV7-2	.	TRBJ1-3	CASSFLTGNTIYF	TGTGCCAGCAGCTTTCTTACTGGAAACACCATATATTTT
.	TRBV7-2	.	TRBJ2-7	CASSLLVSYEQYF	TGTGCCAGCAGCTTACTCGTTTCCTACGAGCAGTACTTC
.	TRBV5-1	.	TRBJ2-7	CASSLNGGHYEQYF	TGCGCCAGCAGCTTGAATGGGGGGCACTACGAGCAGTACTTC
.	TRBV5-1	.	TRBJ2-3	CASSSTGELTDTQYF	TGCGCCAGCAGCTCTACCGGAGAGCTCACAGATACGCAGTATTTT
.	TRBV11-2	TRBD1	TRBJ2-3	CASSSPLAGTGFVF	TGTGCCAGCAGCTCGCCCCTTGCCGGGACAGGGTTTGTATTT
.	TRBV27	TRBD2	TRBJ2-7	CASSPWSGSSYEQYF	TGTGCCAGCAGTCCCTGGAGCGGGAGCTCCTACGAGCAGTACTTC
.	TRBV28	.	TRBJ2-2	CASSFPFDSILDTGELFF	TGTGCCAGCAGTTTCCCCTTCGACAGTATTTTGGACACCGGGGAGCTGTTTTTT
once	TRBV7-2	.	TRBJ2-5	CASSLADTRPQETQYF	TGTGCCAGCAGCTTAGCTGACACCCGCCCGCAAGAGACCCAGTACTTC
few	TRBV5-1	.	TRBJ1-5	CASSLAPGGNQPQHF	TGCGCCAGCAGCTTGGCCCCGGGGGGTAATCAGCCCCAGCATTTT
.	TRBV28	.	TRBJ2-7	CASTTISDYEQYF	TGTGCCAGCACGACTATTAGCGACTACGAGCAGTACTTC
.	TRBV28	TRBD2	TRBJ2-1	CASSGVGLAGGDPSYNEQFF	TGTGCCAGCAGTGGGGTCGGACTAGCGGGTGGGGACCCGTCCTACAATGAGCAGTTCTTC
.	TRBV18	.	TRBJ2-3	CASSPLGDTQYF	TGTGCCAGCTCGCCATTAGGAGATACGCAGTATTTT
.	TRBV9	.	TRBJ2-5	CASSVSLGGQETQYF	TGTGCCAGCAGCGTAAGCCTGGGGGGACAAGAGACCCAGTACTTC
.	TRBV6-5	.	TRBJ2-7	CASSPTREYEQYF	TGTGCCAGCAGCCCTACGCGGGAATACGAGCAGTACTTC
.	TRBV9	TRBD1	TRBJ1-4	CASSARPGQTEKLFF	TGTGCCAGCAGCGCCCGGCCGGGACAGACTGAAAAACTGTTTTTT
.	TRBV10-2	TRBD2	TRBJ2-3	CASSDGGLAGTDTQYF	TGCGCCAGCAGTGATGGCGGGCTAGCGGGCACAGATACGCAGTATTTT
.	TRBV6-5	.	TRBJ2-5	CASSYGRWETQYF	TGTGCCAGCAGTTACGGGAGGTGGGAGACCCAGTACTTC
.	TRBV19	.	TRBJ2-5	CASSRPFETQYF	TGTGCCAGTAGTAGGCCCTTTGAGACCCAGTACTTC
.	TRBV5-1	.	TRBJ1-4	CASSLEGLRPEKLFF	TGCGCCAGCAGCTTGGAGGGGCTGCGGCCGGAAAAACTGTTTTTT
.	TRBV2	.	TRBJ1-5	CASRPGGWQPQHF	TGTGCCAGCAGGCCGGGGGGATGGCAGCCCCAGCATTTT
.	TRBV18	.	TRBJ1-2	CASSPSSGRAASSNYGYTF	TGTGCCAGCTCACCCTCGTCGGGCAGGGCCGCCTCCTCTAACTATGGCTACACCTTC
.	TRBV5-1	TRBD2	TRBJ2-3	CASDDPLAGGTDTQYF	TGCGCCAGCGACGATCCTCTAGCGGGAGGGACAGATACGCAGTATTTT
once	TRBV28	.	TRBJ2-7	CASRGSYEQYF	TGTGCCAGCAGGGGTAGCTACGAGCAGTACTTC
.	TRBV7-2	.	TRBJ1-2	CASSLTGYGYTF	TGTGCCAGCAGCTTAACAGGGTACGGCTACACCTTC
.	TRBV6-6	TRBD1	TRBJ2-7	CASSYRDRGSEQYF	TGTGCCAGCAGTTACCGGGACAGGGGAAGCGAGCAGTACTTC
.	TRBV30	TRBD2	TRBJ2-6	CAWSGPPGTSFAGANVLTF	TGTGCCTGGAGTGGCCCCCCCGGGACTAGCTTTGCTGGGGCCAACGTCCTGACTTTC
.	TRBV6-1	TRBD1	TRBJ2-7	CASSEGIGGYDEQYF	TGTGCCAGCAGTGAAGGTATAGGGGGCTACGACGAGCAGTACTTC